This T cell receptor (beta chain) was documented in a study of shared clonotypes between healthy human individuals. Germline V CDR1 and CDR2: MGHRA, YSYEKL. V was clipped by 3 bases and J by 4 bases; unmatched bases: 5. The CDR3 consists of 15 residues. Those who donated were healthy HIV-negative adults, with no recent acute infections or vaccinations reported. Sequencing used immunoSEQ multiplex PCR; TCRdb keeps in-frame clones, though not all of them. The sample shows 400,000 to 550,000 clones, around 79% of them seen only once. This receptor was obtained from a woman between 40 and 55 years old in good health. Some clones in this sample may be carry-over from other donors' samples. Input material: PBMCs. The chain uses TRBV4-1 and TRBJ2-7; TRBD2 matches at 11 bases. The CDR3 region is CASSHGTSGNYEQYF. The CDR3 nucleotides are TGCGCCAGCAGCCATGGGACTAGCGGAAATTACGAGCAGTACTTC.